What follows is one T cell receptor beta chain and its context. This specimen belongs to a study of T cell repertoires in cytomegalovirus infection. The overall study: CMV infection plus the matching HLA type was flagged by public TCR beta signatures.

TCRdb passed the reads through MiXCR, listing each CDR3 protein once. Of 250,000 to 300,000 distinct CDR3 sequences listed, around 13% are singletons. This sequence originates from a human donor in good health (CMV status not recorded). Some clones in this sample may be carry-over from other donors' samples. The sequenced material came from PBMCs.

The CDR3: CASSERAEQYF. Here the CDR3 DNA reads TGTGCCAGCAGTGAACGGGCGGAGCAGTACTTC. The rearrangement links TRBV25-1 to TRBJ2-7, with D unresolved. V lost 2 bases to trimming and J lost 7 bases, with 6 bases between them. The CDR3 has 11 residues. Per the germline V gene, CDR1 is MGHDK and CDR2 is SYGVNS.